This TCR beta chain emerged from a study of shared clonotypes between healthy human individuals. Clones were sequenced by immunoSEQ multiplex PCR, and TCRdb holds only the in-frame ones, with some missing. The sample consists of over 700,000 clones, over 60% of them appearing once. V was pared by 5 bases and J by 3 bases, with 7 bases between. In germline, CDR1 is DFQATT, CDR2 SNEGSKA (reference sequence). CDR3 size: 11 residues. This clone came up a few times. This receptor was identified in a young woman in good health. This chain links TRBV20-1 with TRBJ1-1, with D tentatively TRBD1 (6 bases). The sequencing input was memory CD4+ T cells sorted from blood. Subset here: CD45RA-negative fraction. CDR3 in DNA: TGCAGTGCTGAGGGGGACACTGAAGCTTTCTTT. The encoded protein is CSAEGDTEAFF.